This T cell receptor (beta chain) was documented in a study of regulatory T cells in long-lasting Graves disease. TCR beta libraries were built with iRepertoire HTBI primers and Arm-PCR of CDR3 regions. TCRdb re-analysed the multiplex PCR reads in MiXCR, keeping a single row per CDR3 protein. This sample has about 620,000 distinct CDR3 sequences, with under 20% found just once. Germline V gene lookup returns CDR1 SEHNR and CDR2 FQNEAQ (reference sequence). There are 11 residues in the CDR3. Trimming pared 1 base from V and 13 bases from J, leaving 9 bases between. Time point given: newly diagnosed GD, antithyroid drugs for less than 3 months. PBMCs were the source of the RNA used for TCR sequencing. The data were also submitted as part of a second study, on T cells in Graves' hyperthyroidism and ophthalmopathy. As that report states: Stable hyperthyroidism and ophthalmopathy were separated using 13 V-J signatures.

Sequencing used peripheral blood mononuclear cells (PBMCs), obtained at new diagnosis, from a patient treated with antithyroid drugs. The chain combines TRBV7-9 with TRBJ2-3; maybe TRBD2 (5 bases). This clonotype originated in a woman aged 25 to 39 with Graves disease. CDR3 in DNA: TGTGCCAGCAGCTTAGGGGCCGGGGAGTATTTT. Residues: CASSLGAGEYF.